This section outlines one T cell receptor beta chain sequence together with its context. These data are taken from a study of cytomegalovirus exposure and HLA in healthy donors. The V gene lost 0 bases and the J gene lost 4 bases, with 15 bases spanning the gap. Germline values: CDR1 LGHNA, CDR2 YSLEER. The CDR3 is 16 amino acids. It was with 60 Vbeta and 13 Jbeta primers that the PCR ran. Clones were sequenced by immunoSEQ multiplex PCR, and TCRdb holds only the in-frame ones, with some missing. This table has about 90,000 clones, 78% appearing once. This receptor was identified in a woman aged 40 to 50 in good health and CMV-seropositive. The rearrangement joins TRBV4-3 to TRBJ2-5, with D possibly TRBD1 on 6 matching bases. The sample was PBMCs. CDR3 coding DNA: TGCGCCAGCAGCCAAGAAGTCAGAGGGGGAGTAGAGACCCAGTACTTC. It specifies CASSQEVRGGVETQYF.